This TCR beta chain was obtained from a study of CD8 T cells in ankylosing spondylitis (dated by TCRdb to the late 2010s). General notes on the study: To find TCR variants linked to disease, the study profiled T cell receptor beta repertoires in ankylosing spondylitis patients and healthy donors. In total, the full study cohort was made up of roughly 100 healthy donors and roughly 27 ankylosing spondylitis patients. Peripheral blood was sampled, and synovial fluid was additionally collected from ankylosing spondylitis patients. Results and caveats for the whole study, not just this receptor: The disease-linked clones were reported as significantly enriched in matched synovial fluid samples from ankylosing spondylitis patients. The disease-linked clones showed a CD8+ phenotype and occurred at relatively low frequencies in peripheral blood. Some of the motif variants had been reported before in the synovial fluid and blood of reactive arthritis patients, a finding that suggests common disease-initiation mechanisms. Blood from ankylosing spondylitis patients appeared to be characterized by a TCR beta motif made up of under ten highly homologous amino acid variants.

Sequencing instrument: Illumina HiSeq 2500. TCR beta libraries were prepared by quantitative 5'-RACE with molecular barcodes. The study's processing was this. Disease-linked TCR variants were identified with a new computational method built on a probabilistic model of VDJ rearrangement. TCRdb's own reprocessing of the public reads used fastp at Q25 and MiXCR and kept productive beta chains. For every CDR3 protein sequence, its rows merge into one entry that carries the most common genes and DNA. The V and J calls and clone size come from TCRdb's table, not from the authors' own analysis. Across this sample there are roughly 220,000 distinct CDR3 sequences, with approximately 10% seen only once. The ten largest clones take up 20% to 25% of the sample. Relative to germline, V is 1 base shorter and J is 10 bases shorter, with 20 bases between their ends. The germline V gene (reference sequence) specifies SGHAT as CDR1 and FQDESV as CDR2. The CDR3 goes from the cysteine to the phenylalanine over 17 residues. The CDR3 DNA has 51 bases and is translated from base 1.

Remarks on this clonotype: Its antigen is currently not known. It has no much larger one-base neighbor in the sample; base qualities were not kept.

Recombination connected TRBV11-1 to TRBJ1-6, with a weak D call of TRBD1 (6 bases match). The source of this sequence is a male donor with ankylosing spondylitis or in good health (not recorded which). What was sequenced was blood, either unsorted or a sorted T cell fraction (not recorded which). The CDR3 protein sequence reads: CASSLGRQTGFASPLHF. The nucleotide sequence reads as follows: TGTGCCAGCAGCTTAGGGAGACAAACAGGGTTCGCGTCACCCCTCCACTTT.